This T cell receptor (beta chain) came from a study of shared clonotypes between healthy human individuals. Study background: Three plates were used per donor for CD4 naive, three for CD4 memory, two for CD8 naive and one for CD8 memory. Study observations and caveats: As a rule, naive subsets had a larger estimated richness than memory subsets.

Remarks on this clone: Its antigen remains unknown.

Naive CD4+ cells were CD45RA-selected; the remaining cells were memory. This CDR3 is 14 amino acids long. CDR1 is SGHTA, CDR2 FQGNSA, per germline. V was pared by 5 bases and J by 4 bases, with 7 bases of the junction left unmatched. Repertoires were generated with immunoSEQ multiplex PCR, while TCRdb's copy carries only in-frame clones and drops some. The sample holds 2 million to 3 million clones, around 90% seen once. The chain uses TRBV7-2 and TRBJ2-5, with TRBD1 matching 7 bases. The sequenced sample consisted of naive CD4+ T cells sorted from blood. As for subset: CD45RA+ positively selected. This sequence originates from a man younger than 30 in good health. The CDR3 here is CASSPGQLGETQYF. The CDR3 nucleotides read TGTGCCAGCAGCCCGGGACAGTTAGGAGAGACCCAGTACTTC.